Given below is one TCR beta chain in context. Germline V gives CDR1 SGHNT, CDR2 YYREEE (reference sequence). The CDR3 contains 14 residues. V gave up 6 bases and J gave up 1 base, with 13 bases separating them. The data were taken from a study of glioma-infiltrating T cells after dendritic cell vaccination. Overall study context: Samples are from glioblastoma patients in Phase I and II dendritic cell vaccine trials.

TCRB CDR3 was amplified from 2 ug genomic DNA or less. The PCR used 60 V beta and 13 J beta primers. TCRdb keeps only in-frame clones here, not all; method: immunoSEQ multiplex PCR. The repertoire holds over 90,000 clones, with over 75% as singletons. Sequencing was performed on blood, taken before dendritic cell vaccination. The TCR was taken from a human donor with glioblastoma. The gene calls are TRBV5-4 and TRBJ1-1, with D possibly being TRBD1 (6 bases). The CDR3 protein is CASIKTGPNTEAFF. In nucleotides, the CDR3 is TGTGCCAGCATCAAGACAGGACCGAACACTGAAGCTTTCTTT.